This passage covers 25 T cell receptor beta chains from one sample sequenced in a study of vaccination and CD4 T cells after COVID-19. Their antigens are not known. An Oncomine TCR Beta short-read assay was used to sequence the DNA from cultured CD4+ T cells. MiXCR, applied by TCRdb to the PCR reads, yields one record per CDR3 protein. The sample carries fewer than 11,000 distinct CDR3 sequences, approximately 46% recorded once. Stated treatment: approximately nine-day PBMC culture with coronavirus spike peptide pools or control peptides (ViraFEST assay). The sequenced sample consisted of CD4+ T cells from blood, cultured in vitro. These receptors were obtained from a human donor who had recovered from COVID-19.

The rearrangement links TRBV4-1 to TRBJ1-2; TRBD1 might be the D (6 bases). Trimming left V 3 bases short and J 4 bases short, with 15 bases between. The CDR3 is 15 amino acids. The germline V gene has CDR1 MGHRA and CDR2 YSYEKL. This chain's CDR3 is CASSQITGSTYGYTF. Written as DNA, the CDR3 is TGCGCCAGCAGCCAGATAACAGGGAGCACCTATGGCTACACCTTC.

J is TRBJ2-5 and V is TRBV7-2; the D gene is possibly TRBD1 (6 bases). In germline, CDR1 is SGHTA, CDR2 FQGNSA. V was pared by 5 bases and J by 5 bases, with 18 bases between. CDR3 length equals 15 residues. The CDR3 reads CASSLSAGARETQYF. Written as DNA, the CDR3 is TGTGCCAGCAGCCTATCAGCAGGGGCGCGGGAGACCCAGTACTTC.

A few counts support this clonotype. The genes are TRBV10-3 and TRBJ2-2, with a possible D match to TRBD2 (5 bases). This CDR3 region has 15 residues. Germline V CDR1 and CDR2: ENHRY, SYGVKD. V was shortened by 4 bases and J by 6 bases, with 15 bases between the two germline ends. Written as DNA, the CDR3 is TGTGCCATCAGTGGGGAACGGGGTTCCTCCGGGGAGCTGTTTTTT. Protein sequence: CAISGERGSSGELFF.

This clonotype was seen only a few times. The rearrangement links TRBV6-5 to TRBJ1-2; 8 nucleotides agree with TRBD1. The V gene end was trimmed by 1 base and the J gene end by 1 base; junction bases not matched to a gene: 5. Germline CDR1 is MNHEY and CDR2 is SVGAGI. The CDR3 sequence is 16 residues long. The CDR3 nucleotides are TGTGCCAGCAGTTACTTGGGCAGGGGGCGTAACTATGGCTACACCTTC. Its translation: CASSYLGRGRNYGYTF.

This chain connects TRBV10-1 to TRBJ2-3; 7 bases map to TRBD2. Per the germline V gene, CDR1 is WNHNN and CDR2 is SYGVQD (reference sequence). V dropped 2 bases and J dropped 2; count of bases not matched to a gene: 10. The CDR3 is made up of 17 amino acids. The CDR3, as DNA: TGCGCCAGCAGTGAGCGCCCGGGACTAAGCCCCACAGATACGCAGTATTTT. It codes for CASSERPGLSPTDTQYF.

This clonotype was seen a handful of times. The CDR3 DNA is TGTGCCAGCAGTTGGCACGGGCCGGGAAACACTGAAGCTTTCTTT. This translates into CASSWHGPGNTEAFF. This rearrangement joins TRBV6-5 to TRBJ1-1; D ambiguous. CDR3 length: 15 residues. V lost 4 bases to trimming and J lost 2 bases, with 14 bases between them. Germline values: CDR1 MNHEY, CDR2 SVGAGI.

The J gene is TRBJ2-5, the V gene TRBV7-8; D not resolved. Trimming removed 4 bases from V and 1 base from J, with 10 bases in between. This CDR3 has 14 amino acids. Germline V CDR1 and CDR2: SGHVS, FQNEAQ. CDR3 region: CASSSYGGQETQYF. The CDR3 coding sequence is TGTGCCAGCAGCTCTTATGGCGGCCAAGAGACCCAGTACTTC.

The chain is built from TRBV7-9 and TRBJ1-6; the D is unclear. The CDR3 covers 16 residues. Germline V lookup: CDR1 SEHNR, CDR2 FQNEAQ (reference sequence). V lost 4 bases, J lost 7 bases, and 17 bases lay in between. The CDR3 protein is CASSSTTTPRNSPLHF. The CDR3 nucleotides are TGTGCCAGCAGCTCGACGACAACTCCTAGGAATTCACCCCTCCACTTT.

This clonotype showed up just a few times. The chain recombines TRBV10-3 with TRBJ1-1; unclear D gene. Trimming shortened V by 4 bases and J by 5 bases, and 5 bases separated the two germline ends. CDR1 is ENHRY and CDR2 is SYGVKD in the germline V gene. The CDR3 extends over 11 amino acids. The CDR3 region is CAISVGTEAFF. CDR3 sequence (DNA): TGTGCCATCAGTGTCGGGACTGAAGCTTTCTTT.

J is TRBJ2-2 and V is TRBV4-3; D may be TRBD2 (6 bases). CDR3 size: 18 residues. The V end lost 3 bases, the J end lost 5 bases, and 22 bases lay between the germline ends. The germline CDR1 and CDR2 sequences are LGHNA and YSLEER. CDR3 loop: CASSHQDGRNRGTGELFF. CDR3 DNA sequence: TGCGCCAGCAGCCACCAAGACGGGCGTAACCGGGGGACCGGGGAGCTGTTTTTT.

The chain employs TRBV5-1 and TRBJ2-1; D might be TRBD2 (6 bases). Germline V gives CDR1 SGHRS, CDR2 YFSETQ. The V end lost 4 bases, the J end lost 8 bases, and 16 bases lay between the germline ends. The CDR3 runs 14 residues. CDR3 protein: CASSLGQEGHEQFF. The CDR3 DNA sequence: TGCGCCAGCAGCCTTGGCCAGGAGGGACATGAGCAGTTCTTC.

This sequence joins TRBV30 and TRBJ1-1; no firm D call. CDR1 and CDR2 (germline): GTSNPN, SVGIG (reference sequence). V lost 4 bases, J lost 1 base, and 13 bases lay in between. This CDR3 is built from 14 residues. This CDR3 reads CAWKRDPGNTEAFF. CDR3 in DNA: TGTGCCTGGAAAAGAGACCCAGGGAACACTGAAGCTTTCTTT.

The chain recombines TRBV7-9 with TRBJ1-1; D possibly corresponds to TRBD1 (5 bases). The CDR3 is 13 amino acids. From germline, CDR1 is SEHNR and CDR2 FQNEAQ (reference sequence). Trimming took off 1 base at V and 6 bases at J, with 9 bases between the two ends. Here the CDR3 DNA reads TGTGCCAGCAGCTTAGGGGGCCACGCTGAAGCTTTCTTT. It yields the protein CASSLGGHAEAFF. The complete variable domain, with remaining parts taken from reference TRBV7-9 and TRBJ1-1, reads DTGVSQNPRHKITKRGQNVTFRCDPISEHNRLYWYRQTLGQGPEFLTYFQNEAQLEKSRLLSDRFSAERPKGSFSTLEIQRTEQGDSAMYLCASSLGGHAEAFFGQGTRLTVV.

This clonotype has more than one count but fewer than ten. The chain recombines TRBV4-1 with TRBJ2-1, with 11 bases identical to TRBD2. Germline loops: CDR1 MGHRA, CDR2 YSYEKL. The V segment lost 4 bases and the J segment 6 bases; nucleotides outside the gene matches: 5. The CDR3 is 15 residues long. This chain's CDR3 is CASSLSGGAPNEQFF. DNA for the CDR3: TGCGCCAGCAGCCTTAGCGGGGGGGCTCCCAATGAGCAGTTCTTC.

This clonotype has a single count. CDR3 in amino acids: CASSPTDYNSPLHF. The CDR3 DNA reads TGTGCCAGCAGTCCGACGGATTATAATTCACCCCTCCACTTT. The chain has TRBV5-5 and TRBJ1-6, with D unclear. Per the germline V gene, CDR1 is SGHKS and CDR2 is YYEKEE (reference sequence). CDR3 length equals 14 residues. V dropped 5 bases and J dropped 4 bases, with 10 bases sitting between them.

V gene TRBV5-1 combines with J gene TRBJ2-3; D uncertain. Trimming removed 0 bases at V and 5 bases at J, with 13 bases between. Germline CDR1 is SGHRS and CDR2 is YFSETQ. The CDR3 consists of 15 residues. CDR3 loop: CASSLAGRSGDTQYF. CDR3 nucleotide sequence: TGCGCCAGCAGCTTGGCCGGCAGGTCGGGAGATACGCAGTATTTT.

The rearrangement uses TRBV15 and TRBJ2-2; TRBD2 is a possible D gene (6 bases). Germline V gene lookup returns CDR1 LNHNV and CDR2 YYDKDF (reference sequence). Between the trimmed V and J ends, which lost 0 bases and 6 bases, there was a span of 26 bases. CDR3 length: 20 residues. The DNA of the CDR3 is TGTGCCACCAGCAGAGATCCAACCGGACTCTGGGAGGTGTATGCCGGGGAGCTGTTTTTT. Translated: CATSRDPTGLWEVYAGELFF.

This clonotype was observed a few times. This chain links TRBV2 with TRBJ1-5, with 8 nucleotides matching TRBD1. CDR1 SNHLY and CDR2 FYNNEI come from the germline V gene. The V and J ends lost 2 bases and 10 bases, in that order; junction bases with no gene match: 10. The CDR3 runs to 15 residues. This CDR3 is CASSETGQGGSPQHF. CDR3 coding DNA: TGTGCCAGCAGTGAAACCGGACAGGGTGGGAGTCCCCAGCATTTT.

The gene calls are TRBV6-1 and TRBJ1-5; TRBD1 matches at 10 bases. This CDR3 is built from 15 residues. Looked up from germline, CDR1 is MNHNS and CDR2 is SASEGT. V lost 6 bases, J lost 6 bases, and 8 bases stayed unmatched. CDR3: CASSTRDRGSQPQHF. The CDR3 nucleotides are TGTGCCAGCAGCACCCGGGACAGGGGTTCTCAGCCCCAGCATTTT.

This chain connects TRBV12-3 or TRBV12-4 to TRBJ2-2; D remains ambiguous. The CDR3 runs to 12 residues. V was shortened by 4 bases and J by 5 bases, with 5 bases between the two germline ends. In nucleotides, the CDR3 is TGTGCCAGCAGTTCGACAACCGGGGAGCTGTTTTTT. Translating gives CASSSTTGELFF.

This clonotype was observed a few times. V is TRBV20-1 and J is TRBJ1-4, with 8 positions matching TRBD1. CDR1 and CDR2 from the germline V gene are DFQATT and SNEGSKA (reference sequence). The CDR3 spans 16 residues. V gave up 4 bases and J gave up 6 bases; unmatched junction bases: 13. The CDR3 DNA reads TGCAGTGCTAACTCCCCAGGGGGCGAAGATTATGAAAAACTGTTTTTT. Residues: CSANSPGGEDYEKLFF.

The rearrangement uses TRBV4-1 and TRBJ2-3; 8 bases are a match to TRBD1. Germline loops: CDR1 MGHRA, CDR2 YSYEKL. With 1 base clipped from V and 0 bases from J, the junction kept 3 bases outside the gene matches. This CDR3 has 16 amino acids. CDR3 amino acids: CASSQVGDRSTDTQYF. CDR3 DNA: TGCGCCAGCAGCCAAGTTGGGGACAGGAGCACAGATACGCAGTATTTT.

The chain recombines TRBV12-3 or TRBV12-4 with TRBJ1-3; D ambiguous. Trimming removed 7 bases from V and 2 bases from J, with 6 bases in between. The CDR3 runs to 12 residues. This chain's CDR3 is CASTNAGNTIYF. The CDR3 DNA is TGTGCCAGCACCAACGCTGGAAACACCATATATTTT.

This chain connects TRBV19 to TRBJ1-2; TRBD1 is a possible D gene (6 bases). V was cut by 7 bases and J by 4 bases, with 16 bases left in between. The CDR3 length is 14 residues. The germline V gene encodes CDR1 LNHDA and CDR2 SQIVND (reference sequence). CDR3 DNA sequence: TGTGCCAGTAAGACCCGACAGGACACCTATGGCTACACCTTC. Protein product: CASKTRQDTYGYTF. Using reference TRBV19 and TRBJ1-2 for the parts outside the CDR3, the full variable domain is DGGITQSPKYLFRKEGQNVTLSCEQNLNHDAMYWYRQDPGQGLRLIYYSQIVNDFQKGDIAEGYSVSREKKESFPLTVTSAQKNPTAFYLCASKTRQDTYGYTFGSGTRLTVV.

The chain employs TRBV5-1 and TRBJ1-2; a possible D gene is TRBD1 (6 bases). Trimming left V 3 bases short and J 8 bases short, with 20 bases between. Germline lookup yields CDR1 SGHRS and CDR2 YFSETQ. This CDR3 has 15 amino acids. The CDR3 DNA follows: TGCGCCAGCAGCTCGGACCTTACAGGGAGGGGGGGCTACACCTTC. Its protein is CASSSDLTGRGGYTF.